This TCR beta chain is from a study of early T cells in non-severe SARS-CoV-2 infection. TCRdb ran MiXCR on the 5' RACE reads and lists one entry per CDR3 protein. Among under 70,000 distinct CDR3 sequences listed, 11% were seen once. This clonotype was seen repeatedly, ten times or more. Germline assignment: CDR1 DFQATT and CDR2 SNEGSKA (reference sequence). The V gene lost 7 bases and the J gene lost 1 base, with 11 bases spanning the gap. This CDR3 is 12 amino acids long. Sequenced: whole blood. The chain couples TRBV20-1 to TRBJ2-7; D is undetermined. The receptor was isolated from an adult who was a healthcare worker with PCR-confirmed SARS-CoV-2 infection or an uninfected control (not recorded which). The CDR3 DNA follows: TGCAGTGTCCCTAGGTCTTCCTACGAGCAGTACTTC. Translating gives CSVPRSSYEQYF.